This TCR beta chain stems from a study of blood T cell repertoires in COVID-19. Overall study: The study drew acute and convalescent COVID-19 samples from the United States, Italy and Spain. The cDNA or gDNA used as material had been derived from T cells, B-cell-depleted T cells, or PBMCs.

Original processing methods: Amplification with reference gene primers provided the estimates of nucleated cell counts. The protocol was immunoSEQ multiplex PCR, while the TCRdb copy is restricted to in-frame clones and leaves out a portion. The V and J calls and the clone size are those of that table, but D and trimming were determined from the DNA. The table includes about 140,000 clones, roughly 85% detected once. CDR3 length equals 14 residues. CDR1 and CDR2 from the germline V gene are LNHDA and SQIVND (reference sequence). J lost 3 bases, V lost 5 bases, and 4 bases had no gene match. The TCR was taken from a man in his 60s with acute or convalescent COVID-19. Source material: peripheral blood. The V gene is TRBV19, the J gene TRBJ2-7; 10 positions agree with TRBD1. The chain's CDR3 is CASSRDRGGYEQYF. The CDR3 nucleotides read TGTGCCAGTAGTCGGGACAGGGGTGGCTACGAGCAGTACTTC.